The entry below describes one T cell receptor (beta chain). What it recognizes is unknown. CD45RO-negative CD8 cells positively selected for CCR7 made up the naive population, which excluded terminally differentiated effector memory CD45RA+ cells. The data were obtained in a study of shared clonotypes between healthy human individuals. Study observations and caveats: Rarefaction indicated that sorted-subset sequencing remained incomplete although depth was large. Relative to their counterparts shared across all four donors, non-shared clonotypes exhibited diminished generation probabilities.

The data were produced by immunoSEQ multiplex PCR, yet TCRdb's version contains in-frame clones alone and is incomplete. This table holds around 2,000,000 clones, just over 90% found once. The V gene's germline CDR1 is SGHNT and CDR2 YYREEE (reference sequence). This CDR3 contains 14 residues. Trimming cost V 3 bases and J 2 bases, with 11 bases left between them. The sample comprised naive CD8+ T cells from PBMCs. This clonotype originated in a man aged 18 to 35 in good health. Some clones in this sample may be carry-over from other donors' samples. V is TRBV5-4 and J is TRBJ1-1, with TRBD1 as a possible D gene (6 bases). CDR3 bases: TGTGCCAGCAGCTCAGAACAGGGAAACACTGAAGCTTTCTTT. This codes for CASSSEQGNTEAFF.